The present TCR beta chain was sequenced within a study of blood T cell repertoires in COVID-19 (dated by TCRdb to the early 2020s). With respect to the entire study: Samples covering the acute and convalescent phases of COVID-19 were provided by collaborators in the United States, Italy and Spain. The material from the prospective study consisted of cDNA or gDNA derived from T cells, B-cell-depleted T cells, or PBMCs. The dataset comprised deeply sampled blood TCRbeta repertoires from subjects exposed to, actively infected with, or recovered from COVID-19. A freely available public database, intended as a resource for researchers studying the immune response to SARS-CoV-2, is where the repertoires were released. The samples were drawn from two sources: the first 160 participants of the ongoing ImmuneRACE study, and 1,000 to 1,500 subjects contributed by 6 global collaborators. Nearly every sample came with metadata listing a de-identified subject ID, COVID-19 status, age in years and sex. Where HLA class I and class II types were available, the types were taken from metadata supplied by the sample provider, not from assay-based typing. Beyond this particular receptor, the publication reports: Clinical and demographic metadata were provided uncurated, with the amount varying by source and participant.

TCRbeta CDR3 regions were amplified from genomic DNA by means of the immunoSEQ Assay, a bias-controlled multiplex PCR. Turning to the authors' computational methods: Within the assay, amplification of reference gene primers was used to estimate how many nucleated cells each sample contained. To quantify the absolute abundance of each unique TCRbeta CDR3 rearrangement, sequence reads were collapsed and filtered. Productive Simpson clonality was computed per sample as the square root of Simpson's diversity index over productive rearrangements. Sourced from immuneACCESS, this table was stored by TCRdb with only in-frame sequences that have V and J called. A share of the clones is absent; for the studies checked, an unresolved V gene accounts for under half, and the remainder has no known explanation. V and J calls and clone size are those listed in that table; D and trimming were worked out from the DNA. Here the sample has some 150,000 clones; 85% to 90% occur a single time. The top ten hold 7% to 8% of the sample.

The collaborating institutions used their own protocols to collect whole blood in K2EDTA tubes. For TCRbeta analysis, collaborators shipped samples as frozen whole blood, isolated PBMCs, or DNA extracted from either of those sample types. The germline V gene (reference sequence) yields LNHNV for CDR1 and YYDKDF for CDR2. The CDR3 runs 16 residues from the cysteine to the phenylalanine. The DNA shown is the 48-base CDR3, in frame from base 1. The V end loses 2 bases and the J end loses 0 bases, and a stretch of 10 bases separates them. With regard to this clone: The clone's antigen remains unknown. Base qualities were left out, and no much larger clone turns up one base away.

The receptor was derived from a woman aged 80 or older in a cohort sampled during active or convalescent COVID-19. The V and J genes are TRBV15 and TRBJ1-4; the D gene remains uncertain. The specimen was peripheral blood. The CDR3 protein is CATSRTPVATNEKLFF. The nucleotides are TGTGCCACCAGCAGAACTCCCGTTGCAACTAATGAAAAACTGTTTTTT. The variable domain in full, with residues beyond the CDR3 obtained from the reference TRBV15 and TRBJ1-4 genes, is DAMVIQNPRYQVTQFGKPVTLSCSQTLNHNVMYWYQQKSSQAPKLLFHYYDKDFNNEADTPDNFQSRRPNTSFCFLDIRSPGLGDTAMYLCATSRTPVATNEKLFFGSGTQLSVL.